The entry below describes one TCR beta chain. This clone was observed a single time. Its antigen is currently not known. Base qualities are not at hand, and no much larger clone is one base apart. These data belong to a study of technical replicates of blood from a handful of donors (dated by TCRdb to the late 2010s). Receptor amplification or capture employed the immunoSEQ multiplex PCR assay. In TCRdb, the immuneACCESS table is reduced to in-frame sequences with V and J assigned. These tables do not hold every clone; where another copy was compared, an unresolved V gene accounts for under half, and the others remain unexplained. Counted in this sample were about 79,000 clones; 94% of them appeared once. The ten most abundant clones make up 0.26% of the sample. The CDR3 goes from the cysteine to the phenylalanine over 16 residues. The DNA shown is the 48-base CDR3, in frame from base 1. According to the germline V gene, CDR1 reads SGHTA and CDR2 reads FQGTGA. Unmatched junction bases come to 8, with V trimmed by 5 bases and J by 7 bases.

The clonotype originates from a human donor in good health. The sequence links TRBV7-3 to TRBJ2-1; TRBD2 fits 13 bases in the junction. The material sequenced was T cells isolated from PBMCs. In nucleotide form, the sequence is TGTGCCAGCAGCCCCCAGGGACTAGCGGGGCGTAATGAGCAGTTCTTC. Protein translation: CASSPQGLAGRNEQFF.